This T cell receptor (beta chain) is drawn from a study of CD8 T cells in Susac syndrome. Study-wide results and limits: It was acknowledged in the study that its TCR sequencing and HLA analysis involved a relatively small number of individuals.

This CDR3 comprises 12 residues. The V gene's germline CDR1 is SGHVS and CDR2 FNYEAQ. V was shortened by 5 bases and J by 7 bases, with 12 bases between the two germline ends. RNA in amounts of roughly 0.45 to 1 ug was reverse transcribed with random hexamers. It was immunoSEQ multiplex PCR that amplified TCR beta CDR3 across 54 Vbeta and 13 Jbeta. TCRdb independently ran MiXCR on the immunoSEQ multiplex PCR reads; one entry per CDR3 protein. The repertoire includes roughly 89,000 distinct CDR3 sequences, roughly 96% of them detected once, and about 0.41% sits in the top ten. Note on this clonotype: Its antigen is still unknown.

Sequenced: CD8+ T cells from PBMCs. This receptor was taken from a human donor with Susac syndrome. The rearrangement uses TRBV7-6 and TRBJ2-7; D is perhaps TRBD1 or TRBD2 (5 bases each). Written as DNA, the CDR3 is TGTGCCAGCAGCGCAACTAGGGGTGAGCAGTACTTC. This encodes CASSATRGEQYF.